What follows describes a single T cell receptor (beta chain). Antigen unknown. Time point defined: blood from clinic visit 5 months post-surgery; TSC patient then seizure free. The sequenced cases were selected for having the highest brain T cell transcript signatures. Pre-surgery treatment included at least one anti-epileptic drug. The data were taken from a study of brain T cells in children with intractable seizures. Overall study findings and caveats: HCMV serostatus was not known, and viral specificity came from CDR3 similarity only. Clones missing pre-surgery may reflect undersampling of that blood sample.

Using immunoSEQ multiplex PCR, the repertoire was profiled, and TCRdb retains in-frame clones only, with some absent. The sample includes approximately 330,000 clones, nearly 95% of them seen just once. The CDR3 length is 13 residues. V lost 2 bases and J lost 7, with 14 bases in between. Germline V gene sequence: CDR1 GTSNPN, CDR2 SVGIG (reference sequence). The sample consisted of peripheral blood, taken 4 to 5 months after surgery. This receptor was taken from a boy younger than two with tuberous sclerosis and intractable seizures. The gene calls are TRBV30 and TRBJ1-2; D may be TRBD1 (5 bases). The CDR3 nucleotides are TGTGCCTGGAGTATCACAGGAGGTGCTGGCTACACCTTC. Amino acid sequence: CAWSITGGAGYTF.